This entry features one T cell receptor beta chain sequence. CDR3 length: 15 residues. Germline CDR1 and CDR2: SGHVS and FNYEAQ. Unmatched junction bases numbered 12, after V lost 7 bases and J lost 4 bases. The entry originates in a study of T cell changes during pregnancy in multiple sclerosis. The method was immunoSEQ multiplex PCR; TCRdb's version includes in-frame clones alone and lacks a portion of them. The table shows 85,000 to 100,000 clones, with approximately 92% occurring only once. The gene calls are TRBV7-6 and TRBJ1-2; 7 bases agree with TRBD1. The receptor was isolated from a female donor with multiple sclerosis, enrolled in a pregnancy study. Material: peripheral blood, obtained in the first trimester of pregnancy. The CDR3 nucleotides read TGTGCCAGCATCCAATACCCGGGACAGCCCTATGGCTACACCTTC. Residues: CASIQYPGQPYGYTF.